A selection of T cell receptor beta chains follows, all from one sample in a study of glioma-infiltrating T cells after dendritic cell vaccination. TCRdb keeps only in-frame clones here, not all; method: immunoSEQ multiplex PCR. Of about 58,000 clones listed, 70% to 85% are singletons. The sequenced sample was blood, obtained after dendritic cell vaccination. Every receptor here comes from a human donor with glioblastoma. Both conserved end residues are trimmed from each CDR3. The D gene is left open where the match is weak. Not every row has a clone size; where given, it reads once, few, many or a size class.

clone_size,v_call,cdr3_length,j_call,d_call,cdr3_aa
once,TRBV5-6,13,TRBJ1-5,TRBD1,ASSLVDREDQPQH
.,TRBV10-2,16,TRBJ2-3,.,ASSESPGTASTQDTQY
.,TRBV7-9,12,TRBJ1-1,TRBD1,ASSRSGGETEAF
.,TRBV5-4,13,TRBJ2-1,TRBD1,ASRSGQDSYNEQF
.,TRBV5-4,13,TRBJ2-6,.,ASSLDSSGANVLT
.,TRBV10-1,12,TRBJ2-7,TRBD2,ASSKLAGGAEQY
.,TRBV11-3,12,TRBJ2-5,TRBD2,ASTQRGAQETQY
.,TRBV7-2,14,TRBJ2-7,TRBD1,ASSFRGTGGRHEQY
.,TRBV30,13,TRBJ2-3,.,AWSAEFILTDTQY
once,TRBV10-3,11,TRBJ2-7,TRBD2,AITSGGAWEQY
.,TRBV21-1,17,TRBJ1-5,.,ASSPTDRGPVYSNQPQH
.,TRBV4-1,15,TRBJ2-6,.,ASSQEGGVSGANVLT
.,TRBV5-1,14,TRBJ2-2,TRBD2,ASSLRLAENTGELF
.,TRBV4-3,13,TRBJ1-1,TRBD1,ASSPGDSLNTEAF
.,TRBV27,13,TRBJ2-7,.,ASSVGAVESYEQY
.,TRBV6-1,14,TRBJ2-6,.,ASSAGGLTGANVLT
.,TRBV5-1,12,TRBJ1-5,TRBD1,ASSWGQGAQPQH
.,TRBV5-1,11,TRBJ2-4,TRBD2,ASSYAGENIQY
.,TRBV2,11,TRBJ1-1,TRBD1,ASSTRQGTEAF
.,TRBV6-4,13,TRBJ2-2,TRBD2,ASSEFGTTAGELF
.,TRBV19,14,TRBJ2-3,TRBD1,ASRGSGTGSTDTQY
.,TRBV29-1,13,TRBJ2-5,TRBD2,SVVLRRGVQETQY
once,TRBV16,14,TRBJ2-3,TRBD2,ASSQEPRGVTDTQY
.,TRBV7-6,12,TRBJ2-7,.,ASTPGEDSYEQY
.,TRBV29-1,14,TRBJ2-5,.,SVEDEVDPIQETQY
.,TRBV10-2,14,TRBJ2-3,TRBD2,ASSERGGGETDTQY
.,TRBV7-2,13,TRBJ2-2,TRBD1,ASSPMTGGTGELF
.,TRBV27,11,TRBJ2-7,.,ASGADSNYEQY
.,TRBV19,12,TRBJ2-4,.,ASSPWGLKNIQY
once,TRBV19,13,TRBJ2-2,.,ASISGQPYTGELF
.,TRBV25-1,9,.,.,ASRDSYEQY
.,TRBV29-1,13,TRBJ1-1,.,SVVPPQGQNTEAF
.,TRBV9,12,TRBJ1-3,.,ASSQRGGGNTIY
.,TRBV7-2,13,TRBJ2-5,TRBD1,ASGTQGAGRETQY
few,TRBV5-1,13,TRBJ1-2,TRBD1,ASSPGWDSLYGYT
.,TRBV2,12,TRBJ1-6,.,ASKRESPGSPLH
.,TRBV6-6,13,TRBJ1-5,.,ASRAGGEGNQPQH
.,TRBV10-2,10,TRBJ1-1,.,ASRGGDTEAF
.,TRBV5-4,13,TRBJ2-1,TRBD2,ASSSDLGGDNEQF
.,TRBV4-3,11,TRBJ1-2,TRBD1,ASSLRQGGGYT
.,TRBV5-4,13,TRBJ2-7,TRBD1,ASSFPGQGYYEQY
.,TRBV5-1,13,TRBJ1-1,.,ASSPEGGRNTEAF